This record covers a single T cell receptor (beta chain). The antigen is undetermined. The sample is drawn from a study of shared clonotypes between healthy human individuals. Study-wide context: Each donor had three CD4 naive, three CD4 memory, two CD8 naive and one CD8 memory plate.

Findings of the study overall: Unshared clonotypes carried lower generation probabilities than those common to all four donors. For sorted subsets, rarefaction showed incomplete sequencing despite large depth.

Some clones are missing from TCRdb's copy, which holds only in-frame ones; the method was immunoSEQ multiplex PCR. Of about 980,000 clones listed, less than 85% were seen once; the top ten hold over 1.3%. The TCR sequence derives from a man aged 18 to 35 in good health. The material sequenced was memory CD4+ T cells sorted from blood. Subset indicated: CD45RA-negative fraction.

The CDR3 DNA is TGCGCCAGCAGCTTGGGGCTAGCGGTCAATGAGCAGTTCTTC. Translated, it gives CASSLGLAVNEQFF. V is TRBV5-1 and J is TRBJ2-1; 7 nucleotides line up with TRBD2. V lost 0 bases, J lost 6 bases, and 3 bases stayed unmatched. The germline CDR1 and CDR2 sequences are SGHRS and YFSETQ. CDR3 length: 14 residues.